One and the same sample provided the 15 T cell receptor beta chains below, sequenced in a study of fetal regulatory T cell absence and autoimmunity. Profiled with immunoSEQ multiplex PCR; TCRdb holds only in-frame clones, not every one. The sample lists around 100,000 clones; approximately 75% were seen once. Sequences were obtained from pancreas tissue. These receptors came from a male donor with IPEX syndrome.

This CDR3 is CASSDNYGYTF. The CDR3 DNA sequence: TGCGCCAGCAGTGACAACTATGGCTACACCTTC. This chain joins TRBV10-2 and TRBJ1-2; D unclear. With 3 bases removed from V and 2 bases from J, the gap between germline ends came to 1 base. The germline V gene has CDR1 WSHSY and CDR2 SAAADI. This CDR3 is built from 11 residues.

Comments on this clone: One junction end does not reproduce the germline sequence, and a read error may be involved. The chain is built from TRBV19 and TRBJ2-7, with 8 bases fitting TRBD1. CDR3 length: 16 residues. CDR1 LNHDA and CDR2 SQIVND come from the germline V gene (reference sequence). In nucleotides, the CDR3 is TGTGCCAGTAGTGTATCTCGGACAGGGCTCCCCTATGAGCAGTACTTC. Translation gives CASSVSRTGLPYEQYF.

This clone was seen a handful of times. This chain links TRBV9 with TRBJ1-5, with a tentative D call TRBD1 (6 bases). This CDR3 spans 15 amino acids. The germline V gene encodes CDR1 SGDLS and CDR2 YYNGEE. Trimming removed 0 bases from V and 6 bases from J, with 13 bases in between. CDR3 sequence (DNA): TGTGCCAGCAGCGTAGGCGGGGGCGCAGGTCAGCCCCAGCATTTT. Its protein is CASSVGGGAGQPQHF.

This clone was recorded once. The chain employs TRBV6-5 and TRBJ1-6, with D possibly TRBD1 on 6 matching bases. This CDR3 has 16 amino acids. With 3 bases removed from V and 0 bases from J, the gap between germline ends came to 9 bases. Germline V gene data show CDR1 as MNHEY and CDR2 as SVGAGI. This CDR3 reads CASSYRGVSYNSPLHF. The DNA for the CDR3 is TGTGCCAGCAGTTATAGGGGGGTCTCCTATAATTCACCCCTCCACTTT.

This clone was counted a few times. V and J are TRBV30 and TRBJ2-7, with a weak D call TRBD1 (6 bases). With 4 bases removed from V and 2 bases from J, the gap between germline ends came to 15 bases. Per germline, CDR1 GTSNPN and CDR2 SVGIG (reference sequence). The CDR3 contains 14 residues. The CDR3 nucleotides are TGTGCCTGGACCAGGGGTTCTGGGGCCTACGAGCAGTACTTC. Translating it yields CAWTRGSGAYEQYF.

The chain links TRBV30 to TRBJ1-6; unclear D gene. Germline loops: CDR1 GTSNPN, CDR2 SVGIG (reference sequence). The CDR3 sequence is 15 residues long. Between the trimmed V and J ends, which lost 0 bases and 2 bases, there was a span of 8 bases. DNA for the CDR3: TGTGCCTGGAGTGTACGGGATCCCTATAATTCACCCCTCCACTTT. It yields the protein CAWSVRDPYNSPLHF.

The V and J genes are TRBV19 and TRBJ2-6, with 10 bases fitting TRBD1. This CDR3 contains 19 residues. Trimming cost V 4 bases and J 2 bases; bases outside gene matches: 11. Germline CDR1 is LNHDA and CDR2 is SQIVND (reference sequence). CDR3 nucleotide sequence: TGTGCCAGTAGTACAGTCGACAGGGGGCGGAGGGCTGGGGCCAACGTCCTGACTTTC. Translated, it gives CASSTVDRGRRAGANVLTF.

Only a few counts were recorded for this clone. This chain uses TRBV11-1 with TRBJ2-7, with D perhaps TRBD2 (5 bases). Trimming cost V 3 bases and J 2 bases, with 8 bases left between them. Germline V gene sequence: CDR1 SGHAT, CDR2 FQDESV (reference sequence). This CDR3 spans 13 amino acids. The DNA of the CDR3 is TGTGCCAGCAGCTTTGGGAGACCCTACGAGCAGTACTTC. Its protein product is CASSFGRPYEQYF.

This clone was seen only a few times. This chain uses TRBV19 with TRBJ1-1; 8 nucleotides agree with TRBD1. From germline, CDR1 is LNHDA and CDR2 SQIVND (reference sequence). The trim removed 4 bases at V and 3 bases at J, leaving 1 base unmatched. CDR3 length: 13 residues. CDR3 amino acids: CASSTDRDTEAFF. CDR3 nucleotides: TGTGCCAGTAGTACGGACAGGGACACTGAAGCTTTCTTT. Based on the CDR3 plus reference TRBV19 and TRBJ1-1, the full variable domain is DGGITQSPKYLFRKEGQNVTLSCEQNLNHDAMYWYRQDPGQGLRLIYYSQIVNDFQKGDIAEGYSVSREKKESFPLTVTSAQKNPTAFYLCASSTDRDTEAFFGQGTRLTVV.

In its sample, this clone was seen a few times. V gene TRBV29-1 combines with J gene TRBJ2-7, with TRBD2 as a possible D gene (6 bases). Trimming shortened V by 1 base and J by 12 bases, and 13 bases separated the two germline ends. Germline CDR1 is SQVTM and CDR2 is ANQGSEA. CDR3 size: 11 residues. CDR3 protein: CSVEGGRGLYF. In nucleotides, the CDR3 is TGCAGCGTTGAAGGCGGGCGGGGACTGTACTTC.

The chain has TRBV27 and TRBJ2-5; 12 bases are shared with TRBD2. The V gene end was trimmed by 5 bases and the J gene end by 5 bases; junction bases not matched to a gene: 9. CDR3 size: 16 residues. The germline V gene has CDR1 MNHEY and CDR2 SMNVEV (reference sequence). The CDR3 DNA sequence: TGTGCCAGCAGTCTGACTAGCGGGAGAAGAAGGGAGACCCAGTACTTC. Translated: CASSLTSGRRRETQYF.

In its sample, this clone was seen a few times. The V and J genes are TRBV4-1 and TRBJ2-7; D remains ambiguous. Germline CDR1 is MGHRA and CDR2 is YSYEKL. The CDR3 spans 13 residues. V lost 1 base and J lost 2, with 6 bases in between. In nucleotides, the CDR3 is TGCGCCAGCAGCCAAGGTGGCACCTACGAGCAGTACTTC. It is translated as CASSQGGTYEQYF.

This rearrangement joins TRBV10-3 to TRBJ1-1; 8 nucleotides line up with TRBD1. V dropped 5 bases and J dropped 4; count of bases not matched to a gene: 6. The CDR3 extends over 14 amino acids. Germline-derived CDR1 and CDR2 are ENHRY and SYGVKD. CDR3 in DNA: TGTGCCATCAGTCGACAGGGGCGGGGCACTGAAGCTTTCTTT. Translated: CAISRQGRGTEAFF.

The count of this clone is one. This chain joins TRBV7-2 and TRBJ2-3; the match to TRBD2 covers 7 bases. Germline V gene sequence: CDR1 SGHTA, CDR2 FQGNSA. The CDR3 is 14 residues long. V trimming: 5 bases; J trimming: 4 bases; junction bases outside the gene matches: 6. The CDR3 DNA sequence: TGTGCCAGCAGCCATGAGGGAGGGCCAGATACGCAGTATTTT. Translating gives CASSHEGGPDTQYF.

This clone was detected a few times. CDR3 loop: CASSIGRGNSPLHF. For the CDR3, the DNA is TGTGCCAGTAGTATAGGGAGGGGGAATTCACCCCTCCACTTT. The rearrangement joins TRBV19 to TRBJ1-6, with a possible D match to TRBD1 (6 bases). V was clipped by 1 base and J by 7 bases, with 8 bases between them. Germline V gene sequence: CDR1 LNHDA, CDR2 SQIVND (reference sequence). This CDR3 has 14 residues.